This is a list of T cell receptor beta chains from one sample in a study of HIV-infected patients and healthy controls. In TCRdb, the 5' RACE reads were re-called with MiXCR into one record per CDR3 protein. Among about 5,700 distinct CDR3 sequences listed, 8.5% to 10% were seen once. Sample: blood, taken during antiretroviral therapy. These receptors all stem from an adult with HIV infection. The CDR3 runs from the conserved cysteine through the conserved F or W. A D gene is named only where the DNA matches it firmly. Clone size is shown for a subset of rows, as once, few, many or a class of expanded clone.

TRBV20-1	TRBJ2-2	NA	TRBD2	TGCAGTGCCGCCTGGAGCGGGAGGGCCCAGAACGGGGAGCTGTTTTTT	CSAAWSGRAQNGELFF
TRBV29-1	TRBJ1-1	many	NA	TGCAGCGTTGAGGAGGGAGCCACTGAAGCTTTCTTT	CSVEEGATEAFF
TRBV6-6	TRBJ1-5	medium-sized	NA	TGTGCCAGCAGTCCGGGACCCCGAAGCAATCAGCCCCAGCATTTT	CASSPGPRSNQPQHF
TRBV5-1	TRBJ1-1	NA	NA	TGCGCCAGCAGCATGCTGACAGGCCTTGAAGCTTTCTTT	CASSMLTGLEAFF
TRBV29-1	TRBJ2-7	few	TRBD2	TGCAGCGTTCGGACTAGCGGTATCTCCGTCTACGAGCAGTACTTC	CSVRTSGISVYEQYF
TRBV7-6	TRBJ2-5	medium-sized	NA	TGTGCCAGCAGCTTAGAGGAGAGAGGGACCCAGTACTTC	CASSLEERGTQYF
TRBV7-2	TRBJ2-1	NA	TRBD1	TGTGCCAGCAGCTTTGAGACAGGGGGGGCCTATGAGCAGTTCTTC	CASSFETGGAYEQFF
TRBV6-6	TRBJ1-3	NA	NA	TGTGCCAGCAGTTCCAGGGAAGGCTCTGGAAACACCATATATTTT	CASSSREGSGNTIYF
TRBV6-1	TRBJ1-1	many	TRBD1	TGTGCCAGCAGTGAAGAGGCAGGGGGCCGGGGCACTGAAGCTTTCTTT	CASSEEAGGRGTEAFF
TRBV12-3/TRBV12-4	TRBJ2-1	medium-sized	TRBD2	TGTGCCAGCCAAACCCCGGGACTAGCGTACAATGAGCAGTTCTTC	CASQTPGLAYNEQFF
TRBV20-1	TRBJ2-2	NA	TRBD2	TGCAGTCCCTATCGGGAGGGAGATCGGTACACCGGGGAGCTGTTTTTT	CSPYREGDRYTGELFF
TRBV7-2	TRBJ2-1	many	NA	TGTGCCAGCAGCTTCTCAAGGAATGAGCAGTTCTTC	CASSFSRNEQFF
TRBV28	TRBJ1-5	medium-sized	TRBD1	TGTGCCAGCAGAGGGACAGGGTATAGCAATCAGCCCCAGCATTTT	CASRGTGYSNQPQHF
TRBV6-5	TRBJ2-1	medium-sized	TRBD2	TGTGCCAGCAGTATGGGACTAGAGGTTAACAATGAGCAGTTCTTC	CASSMGLEVNNEQFF
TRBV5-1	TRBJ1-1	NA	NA	TGCGCCAGCAGCTTGGATTGGGGGGGCACTGAAGCTTTCTTT	CASSLDWGGTEAFF
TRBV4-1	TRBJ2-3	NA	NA	TGCGCCAGCAGCCGGTCAGTGGCGGGCACGCAGTATTTT	CASSRSVAGTQYF
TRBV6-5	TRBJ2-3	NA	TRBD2	TGTGCCAGCAGTTACTCAGGGAGGGGCGCAGATACGCAGTATTTT	CASSYSGRGADTQYF
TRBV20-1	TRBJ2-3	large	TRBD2	TGCAGTGCTAGAGGCCCAGTTAGCGGGAGGGCCGGGCCAGATACGCAGTATTTT	CSARGPVSGRAGPDTQYF
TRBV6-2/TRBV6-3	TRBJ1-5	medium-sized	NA	TGTGCCAGCCGGTTATGGGGCAATCAGCCCCAGCATTTT	CASRLWGNQPQHF
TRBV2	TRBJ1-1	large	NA	TGTGCCAGCATTCAGGGTCTCGTGACTGAAGCTTTCTTT	CASIQGLVTEAFF
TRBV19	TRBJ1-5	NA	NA	TGTGCCAGTAGTCGTCCGTCGGGGGCGAATCAGCCCCAGCATTTT	CASSRPSGANQPQHF
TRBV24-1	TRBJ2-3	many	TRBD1	TGTGCCACCAGTGACCCCCAGTTGACAGGGGGCCGCGATACGCAGTATTTT	CATSDPQLTGGRDTQYF
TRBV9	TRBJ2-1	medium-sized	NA	TGTGCCAGCAGCGTAGGGAGCGGCTACTCCTACAATGAGCAGTTCTTC	CASSVGSGYSYNEQFF
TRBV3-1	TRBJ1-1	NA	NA	TGTGCCAGCAGCCCCCGGGCCGGACTGAACACTGAAGCTTTCTTT	CASSPRAGLNTEAFF
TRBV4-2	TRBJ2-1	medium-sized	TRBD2	TGTGCCAGCAGCCAAGATTTTGAGCGGGAGGGCCCCTACAATGAGCAGTTCTTC	CASSQDFEREGPYNEQFF
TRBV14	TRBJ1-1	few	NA	TGTGCCAGCAGCCAAGATCTGAACCGTGGAACTGAAGCTTTCTTT	CASSQDLNRGTEAFF
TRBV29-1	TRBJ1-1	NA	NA	TGCAGCGCTCACCGGAACACTGAAGCTTTCTTT	CSAHRNTEAFF
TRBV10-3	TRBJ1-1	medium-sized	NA	TGTGCCATCAGTGATTCTTCAGCGGATGAAGCTTTCTTT	CAISDSSADEAFF
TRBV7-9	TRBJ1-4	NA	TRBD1	TGTGCCAGCAGCTATACAGGGGGCCCCGCTAATGAAAAACTGTTTTTT	CASSYTGGPANEKLFF
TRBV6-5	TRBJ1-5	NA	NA	TGTGCCAGCTCCCCGAGGGGACGGCAGCCCCAGCATTTT	CASSPRGRQPQHF
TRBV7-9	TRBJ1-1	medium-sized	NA	TGTGCCAGCAGCTTCGTCCAGGGGCTGAACACTGAAGCTTTCTTT	CASSFVQGLNTEAFF
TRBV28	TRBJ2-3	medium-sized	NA	TGTGCCAGCAGTATAGGGGCAGGGCCCACAGATACGCAGTATTTT	CASSIGAGPTDTQYF
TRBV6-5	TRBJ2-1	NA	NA	TGTGCCAGCAGTTTGGGGTGGAACTCCTACAATGAGCAGTTCTTC	CASSLGWNSYNEQFF
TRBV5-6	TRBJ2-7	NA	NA	TGTGCCAGCAGCTTACCAACACCATGGGAGCAGTACTTC	CASSLPTPWEQYF
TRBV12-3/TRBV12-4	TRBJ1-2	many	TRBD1	TGTGCCAGCAGTGGGACAGGGTCATATGGCTACACCTTC	CASSGTGSYGYTF
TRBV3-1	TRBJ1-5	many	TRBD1	TGTGCCAGCAGCCAGGGACAGAGCAATCAGCCCCAGCATTTT	CASSQGQSNQPQHF
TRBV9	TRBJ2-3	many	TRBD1	TGTGCCAGCAGCGGGGGACAGGGCACAGATACGCAGTATTTT	CASSGGQGTDTQYF
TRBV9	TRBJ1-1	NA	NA	TGTGCCAGCAGCGTAGCTGGGGGGGGAGGCACTGAAGCTTTCTTT	CASSVAGGGGTEAFF
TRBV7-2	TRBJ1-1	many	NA	TGTGCCAGCAGACTCCGCCCAACATACACTGAAGCTTTCTTT	CASRLRPTYTEAFF
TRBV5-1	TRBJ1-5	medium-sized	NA	TGCGCCAGCAGCTCGGATAGCAATCAGCCCCAGCATTTT	CASSSDSNQPQHF
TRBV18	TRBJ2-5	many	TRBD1	TGTGCCAGCTCACCTTCAACAGGGGAAGAGACCCAGTACTTC	CASSPSTGEETQYF
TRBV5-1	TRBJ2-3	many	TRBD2	TGCGCCAGCAGCTTGGGACTAGCGGGAGCAAAAGATACGCAGTATTTT	CASSLGLAGAKDTQYF
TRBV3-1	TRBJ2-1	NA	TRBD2	TGTGCCAGCAGCCAAGGACTAGCGGGAACTGGCGATGAGCAGTTCTTC	CASSQGLAGTGDEQFF
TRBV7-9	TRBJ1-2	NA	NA	TGTGCCAGCAGCTTAGAGGTGGCACGAGGCCACACCTTC	CASSLEVARGHTF
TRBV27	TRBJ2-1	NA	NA	TGTGCCAGCAGACAATCGGGAGCTCACAATGAGCAGTTCTTC	CASRQSGAHNEQFF
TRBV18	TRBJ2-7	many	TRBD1	TGTGCCAGCTCACCAATTCCACAGGGGTCTCACTCCGAGCAGTACTTC	CASSPIPQGSHSEQYF
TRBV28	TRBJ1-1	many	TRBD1	TGTGCCAGCAGATACAACAGGGGGCCGGACACTGAAGCTTTCTTT	CASRYNRGPDTEAFF
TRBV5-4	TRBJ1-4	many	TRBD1	TGTGCCAGCAGCTCCCCGGGACAGGGAGGAAAACTGTTTTTT	CASSSPGQGGKLFF
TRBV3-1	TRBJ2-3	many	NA	TGTGCCAGCAGCCGGTGGGAGACGAGCACTCGTACGCAGTATTTT	CASSRWETSTRTQYF
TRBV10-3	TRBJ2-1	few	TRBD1	TGTGCCATCAGTGAAGTGGTAGAACAGGACAGGAATGAGCAGTTCTTC	CAISEVVEQDRNEQFF
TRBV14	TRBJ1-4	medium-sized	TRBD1	TGTGCCAGCAGCCATTACTACTCCGGGACAGGGGAAGAAAAACTGTTTTTT	CASSHYYSGTGEEKLFF
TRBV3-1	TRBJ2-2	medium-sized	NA	TGTGCCAGCAGCCAGGGTACCACCGGGGAGCTGTTTTTT	CASSQGTTGELFF
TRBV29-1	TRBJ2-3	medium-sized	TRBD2	TGCAGCGCCTCGACTAGCGGGGCAGATACGCAGTATTTT	CSASTSGADTQYF